This T cell receptor beta chain is from a study of shared clonotypes between healthy human individuals. Findings and caveats of the study: Naive CD4 clonotypes overlapped across a handful of donors at roughly 5%.

Concerning this clone: Its antigen is still unknown.

Using immunoSEQ multiplex PCR, the repertoire was profiled, and TCRdb retains in-frame clones only, with some absent. In the table there are about 1.5 million clones, 95% to 99% of which are singletons. V gave up 4 bases and J gave up 0 bases; unmatched junction bases: 0. Germline CDR1 and CDR2: SGHTA and FQGNSA. CDR3 length equals 15 residues. This sequence joins TRBV7-2 and TRBJ2-1; 10 bases align to TRBD1. The sequencing sample was made of naive CD4+ T cells sorted from blood. Regarding subset: CD45RA+ positively selected. The clonotype was recovered from a man younger than 40 in good health. CDR3 nucleotides: TGTGCCAGCAGCTGGACAGGGGGCTCCTACAATGAGCAGTTCTTC. Translating it yields CASSWTGGSYNEQFF.